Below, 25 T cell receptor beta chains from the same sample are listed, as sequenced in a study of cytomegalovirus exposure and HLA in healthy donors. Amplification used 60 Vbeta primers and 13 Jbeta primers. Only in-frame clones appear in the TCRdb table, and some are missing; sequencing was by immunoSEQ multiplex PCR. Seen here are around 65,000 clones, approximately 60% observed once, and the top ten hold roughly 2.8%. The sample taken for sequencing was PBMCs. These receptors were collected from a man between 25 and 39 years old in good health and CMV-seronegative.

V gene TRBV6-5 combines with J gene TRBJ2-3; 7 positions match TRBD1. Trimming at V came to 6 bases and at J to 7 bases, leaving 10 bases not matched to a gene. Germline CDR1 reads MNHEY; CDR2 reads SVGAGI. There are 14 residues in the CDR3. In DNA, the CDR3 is TGTGCCAGCAGACCGACAGGGAAGTTGAATACGCAGTATTTT. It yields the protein CASRPTGKLNTQYF.

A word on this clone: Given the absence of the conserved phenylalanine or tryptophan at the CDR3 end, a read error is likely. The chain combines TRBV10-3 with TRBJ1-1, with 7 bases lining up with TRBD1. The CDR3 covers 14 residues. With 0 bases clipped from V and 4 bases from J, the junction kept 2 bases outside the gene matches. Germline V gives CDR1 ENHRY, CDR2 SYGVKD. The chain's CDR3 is CAISESAGGTEAFV. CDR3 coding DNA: TGTGCCATCAGTGAGTCGGCAGGGGGCACTGAAGCTTTCGTT.

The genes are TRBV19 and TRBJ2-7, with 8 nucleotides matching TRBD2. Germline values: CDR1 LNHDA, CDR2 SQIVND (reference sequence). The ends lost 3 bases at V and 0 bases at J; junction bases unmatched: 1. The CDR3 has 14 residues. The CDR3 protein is CASSITSGSYEQYF. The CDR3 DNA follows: TGTGCCAGTAGTATCACTAGCGGCTCCTACGAGCAGTACTTC.

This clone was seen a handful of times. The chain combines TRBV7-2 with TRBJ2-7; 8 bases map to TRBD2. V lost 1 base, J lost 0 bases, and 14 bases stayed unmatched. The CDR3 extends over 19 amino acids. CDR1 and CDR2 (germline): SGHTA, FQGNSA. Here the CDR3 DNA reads TGTGCCAGCAGCTTAGTTTTTATAAGGGTGGGGACTAGCTCCTACGAGCAGTACTTC. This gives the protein CASSLVFIRVGTSSYEQYF.

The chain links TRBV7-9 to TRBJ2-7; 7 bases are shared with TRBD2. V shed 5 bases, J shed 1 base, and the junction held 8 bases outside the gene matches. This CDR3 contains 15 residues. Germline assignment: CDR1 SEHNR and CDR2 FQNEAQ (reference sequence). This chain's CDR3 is CASSPGWGGSYEQYF. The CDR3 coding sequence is TGTGCCAGCAGCCCGGGGTGGGGGGGATCCTACGAGCAGTACTTC.

CDR3 sequence (DNA): TGTGCCAGCAGTTACTCGGGGGACATAGCCTACGAGCAGTACTTC. Encoded protein: CASSYSGDIAYEQYF. The chain links TRBV6-5 to TRBJ2-7, with D perhaps matching TRBD1 (6 bases). Trimming pared 0 bases from V and 2 bases from J, leaving 11 bases between. Looked up from germline, CDR1 is MNHEY and CDR2 is SVGAGI. CDR3 length: 15 amino acids.

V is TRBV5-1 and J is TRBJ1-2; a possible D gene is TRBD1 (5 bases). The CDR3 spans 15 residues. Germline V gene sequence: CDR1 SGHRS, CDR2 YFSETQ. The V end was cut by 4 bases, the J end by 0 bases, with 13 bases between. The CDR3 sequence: CASSAGFTANYGYTF. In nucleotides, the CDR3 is TGCGCCAGCAGCGCAGGGTTTACCGCTAACTATGGCTACACCTTC.

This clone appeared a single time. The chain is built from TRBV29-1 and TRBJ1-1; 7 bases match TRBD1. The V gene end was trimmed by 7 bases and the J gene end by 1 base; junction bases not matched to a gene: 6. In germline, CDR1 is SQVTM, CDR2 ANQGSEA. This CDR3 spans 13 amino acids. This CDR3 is CSGNTGANTEAFF. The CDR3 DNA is TGCAGCGGAAACACAGGGGCGAACACTGAAGCTTTCTTT.

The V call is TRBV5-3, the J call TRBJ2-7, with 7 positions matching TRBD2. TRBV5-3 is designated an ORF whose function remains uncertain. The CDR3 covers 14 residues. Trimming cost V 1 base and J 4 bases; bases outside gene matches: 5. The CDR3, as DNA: TGTGCCAGAAGCTTGTGGGGGGGGGAATACGAGCAGTACTTC. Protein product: CARSLWGGEYEQYF.

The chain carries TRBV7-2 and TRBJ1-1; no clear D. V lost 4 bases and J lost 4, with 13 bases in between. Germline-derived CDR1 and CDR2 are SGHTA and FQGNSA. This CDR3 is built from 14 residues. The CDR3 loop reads CASSSIPDGTEAFF. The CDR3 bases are TGTGCCAGCAGCTCAATACCAGATGGCACTGAAGCTTTCTTT. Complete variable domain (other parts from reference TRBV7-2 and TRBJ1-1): GAGVSQSPSNKVTEKGKDVELRCDPISGHTALYWYRQSLGQGLEFLIYFQGNSAPDKSGLPSDRFSAERTGGSVSTLTIQRTQQEDSAVYLCASSSIPDGTEAFFGQGTRLTVV.

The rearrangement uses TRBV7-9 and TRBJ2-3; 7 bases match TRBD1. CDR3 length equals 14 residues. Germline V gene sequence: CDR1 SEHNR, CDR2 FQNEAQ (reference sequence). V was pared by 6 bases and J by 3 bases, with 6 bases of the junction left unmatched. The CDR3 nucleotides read TGTGCCAGCAGTAACAGGGGAATGACAGATACGCAGTATTTT. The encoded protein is CASSNRGMTDTQYF.

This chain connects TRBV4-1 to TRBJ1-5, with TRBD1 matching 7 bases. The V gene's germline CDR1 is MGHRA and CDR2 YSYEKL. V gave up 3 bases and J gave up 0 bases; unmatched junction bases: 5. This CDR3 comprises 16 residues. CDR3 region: CASSHGTDYSNQPQHF. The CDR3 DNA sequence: TGCGCCAGCAGCCACGGGACAGATTATAGCAATCAGCCCCAGCATTTT.

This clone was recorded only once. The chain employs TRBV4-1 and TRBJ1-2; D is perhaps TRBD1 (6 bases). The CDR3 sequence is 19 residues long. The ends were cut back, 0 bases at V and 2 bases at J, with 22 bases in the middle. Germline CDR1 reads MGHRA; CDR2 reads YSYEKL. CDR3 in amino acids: CASSQEKIPGGRGNYGYTF. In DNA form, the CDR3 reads TGCGCCAGCAGCCAAGAGAAGATCCCCGGGGGGAGGGGGAACTATGGCTACACCTTC.

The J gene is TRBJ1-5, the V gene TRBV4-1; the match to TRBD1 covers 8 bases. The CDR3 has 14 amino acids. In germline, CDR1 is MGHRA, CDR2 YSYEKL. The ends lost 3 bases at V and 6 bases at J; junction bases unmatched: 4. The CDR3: CASSHGQGAQPQHF. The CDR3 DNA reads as TGCGCCAGCAGCCACGGACAGGGCGCTCAGCCCCAGCATTTT.

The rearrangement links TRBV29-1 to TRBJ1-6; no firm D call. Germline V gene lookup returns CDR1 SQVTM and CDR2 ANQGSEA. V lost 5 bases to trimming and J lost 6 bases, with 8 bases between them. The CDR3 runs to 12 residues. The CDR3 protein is CSVKEVNSPLHF. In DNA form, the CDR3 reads TGCAGCGTTAAGGAGGTTAATTCACCCCTCCACTTT. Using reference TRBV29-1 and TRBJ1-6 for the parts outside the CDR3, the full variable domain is SAVISQKPSRDICQRGTSLTIQCQVDSQVTMMFWYRQQPGQSLTLIATANQGSEATYESGFVIDKFPISRPNLTFSTLTVSNMSPEDSSIYLCSVKEVNSPLHFGNGTRLTVT.

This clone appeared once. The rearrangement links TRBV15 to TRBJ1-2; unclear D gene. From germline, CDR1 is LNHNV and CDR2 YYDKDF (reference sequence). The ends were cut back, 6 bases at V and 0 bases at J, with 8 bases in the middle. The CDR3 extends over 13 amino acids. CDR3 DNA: TGTGCCACCAGGGCAGGTACTAACTATGGCTACACCTTC. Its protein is CATRAGTNYGYTF.

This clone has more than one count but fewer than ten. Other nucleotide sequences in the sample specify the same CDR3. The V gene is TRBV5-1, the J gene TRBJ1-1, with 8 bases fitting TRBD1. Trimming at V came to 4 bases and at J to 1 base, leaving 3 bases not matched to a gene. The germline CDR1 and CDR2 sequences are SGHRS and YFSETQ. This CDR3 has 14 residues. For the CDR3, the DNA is TGCGCCAGCAGCCTTACAGGGGGGAACACTGAAGCTTTCTTT. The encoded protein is CASSLTGGNTEAFF.

This CDR3 reads CASSQDGLGLGETQYF. The DNA of the CDR3 is TGCGCCAGCAGCCAAGACGGGCTGGGGCTAGGGGAGACCCAGTACTTC. The chain joins TRBV4-1 to TRBJ2-5; D may be TRBD1 (5 bases). Deletions cut 0 bases from V and 5 bases from J, with 16 bases between. Germline CDR1 reads MGHRA; CDR2 reads YSYEKL. The CDR3 has 16 residues.

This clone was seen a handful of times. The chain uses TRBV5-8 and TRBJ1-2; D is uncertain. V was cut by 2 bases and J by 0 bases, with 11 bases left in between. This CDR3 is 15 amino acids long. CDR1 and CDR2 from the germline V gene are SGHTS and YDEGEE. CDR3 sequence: CASSFREGTNYGYTF. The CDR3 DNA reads TGTGCCAGCAGCTTCCGCGAGGGAACTAACTATGGCTACACCTTC.

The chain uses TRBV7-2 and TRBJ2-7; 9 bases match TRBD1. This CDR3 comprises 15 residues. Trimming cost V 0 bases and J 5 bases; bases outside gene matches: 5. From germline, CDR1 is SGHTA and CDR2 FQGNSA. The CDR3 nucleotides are TGTGCCAGCAGCTTAGCTCCCGGGACAGGGCACGAGCAGTACTTC. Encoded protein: CASSLAPGTGHEQYF. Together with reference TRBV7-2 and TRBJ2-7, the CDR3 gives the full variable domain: GAGVSQSPSNKVTEKGKDVELRCDPISGHTALYWYRQSLGQGLEFLIYFQGNSAPDKSGLPSDRFSAERTGGSVSTLTIQRTQQEDSAVYLCASSLAPGTGHEQYFGPGTRLTVT.

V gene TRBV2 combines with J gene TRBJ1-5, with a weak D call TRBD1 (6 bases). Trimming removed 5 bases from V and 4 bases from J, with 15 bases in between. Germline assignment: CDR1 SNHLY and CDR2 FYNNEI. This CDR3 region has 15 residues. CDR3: CASSSQGRANQPQHF. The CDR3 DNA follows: TGTGCCAGCAGTTCACAGGGTAGGGCGAATCAGCCCCAGCATTTT. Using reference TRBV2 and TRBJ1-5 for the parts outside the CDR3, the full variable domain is EPEVTQTPSHQVTQMGQEVILRCVPISNHLYFYWYRQILGQKVEFLVSFYNNEISEKSEIFDDQFSVERPDGSNFTLKIRSTKLEDSAMYFCASSSQGRANQPQHFGDGTRLSIL.

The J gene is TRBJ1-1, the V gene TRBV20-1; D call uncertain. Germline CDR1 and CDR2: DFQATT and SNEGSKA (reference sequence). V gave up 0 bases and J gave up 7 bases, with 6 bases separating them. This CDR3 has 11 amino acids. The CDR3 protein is CSARDSLEAFF. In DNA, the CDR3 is TGCAGTGCTAGAGATAGTCTTGAAGCTTTCTTT.

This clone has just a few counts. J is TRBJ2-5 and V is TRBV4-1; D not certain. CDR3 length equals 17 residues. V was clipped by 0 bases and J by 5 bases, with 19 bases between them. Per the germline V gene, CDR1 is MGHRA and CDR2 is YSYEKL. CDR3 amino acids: CASSQDSTPMVRETQYF. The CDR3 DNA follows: TGCGCCAGCAGCCAAGATAGCACTCCAATGGTTCGCGAGACCCAGTACTTC.

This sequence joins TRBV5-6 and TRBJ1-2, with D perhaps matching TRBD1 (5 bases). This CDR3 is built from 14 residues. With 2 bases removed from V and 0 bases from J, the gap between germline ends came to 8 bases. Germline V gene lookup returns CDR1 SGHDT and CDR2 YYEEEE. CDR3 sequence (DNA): TGTGCCAGCAGCTTCCCAGGGACTAACTATGGCTACACCTTC. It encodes CASSFPGTNYGYTF.

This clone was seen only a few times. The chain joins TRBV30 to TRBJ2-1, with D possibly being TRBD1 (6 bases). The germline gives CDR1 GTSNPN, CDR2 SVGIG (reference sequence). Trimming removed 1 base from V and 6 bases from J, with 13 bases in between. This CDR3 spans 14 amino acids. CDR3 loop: CAWSGTAVFNEQFF. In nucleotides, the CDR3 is TGTGCCTGGAGTGGGACAGCGGTGTTCAATGAGCAGTTCTTC. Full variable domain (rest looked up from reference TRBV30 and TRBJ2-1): SQTIHQWPATLVQPVGSPLSLECTVEGTSNPNLYWYRQAAGRGLQLLFYSVGIGQISSEVPQNLSASRPQDRQFILSSKKLLLSDSGFYLCAWSGTAVFNEQFFGPGTRLTVL.